A selection of T cell receptor beta chains follows, all from one sample in a study of regulatory T cells in long-lasting Graves disease. TCRdb fed the multiplex PCR reads into MiXCR, producing one record per CDR3 protein. This table has hundreds of thousands of distinct CDR3 sequences, 15% to 18% appearing once. Sequences were derived from peripheral blood mononuclear cells (PBMCs), sampled at new diagnosis, from a patient treated with antithyroid drugs. Receptor source: a female donor with Graves disease. The CDR3 runs from the conserved cysteine through the conserved F or W. D genes are given only for firm matches. Not every row has a clone size; where given, it reads once, few, many or a size class.

>TRBD1|TRBJ1-2|TRBV2|many
CASSDATGWSYGYTF
TGTGCCAGCAGTGATGCGACAGGGTGGAGCTATGGCTACACCTTC
>NA|TRBJ2-2|TRBV27|once
CASSFYSGELFF
TGTGCCAGCAGTTTCTACTCCGGGGAGCTGTTTTTT
>NA|TRBJ2-7|TRBV10-3|NA
CAISLDRDHYEQYF
TGTGCCATCAGTTTGGACAGAGACCATTACGAGCAGTACTTC
>NA|TRBJ2-7|TRBV9|few
CASSVVGAGSNEQYF
TGTGCCAGCAGCGTAGTCGGAGCAGGGAGTAACGAGCAGTACTTC
>TRBD2|TRBJ2-1|TRBV5-1|few
CASSPGTSGSGYNEQFF
TGCGCCAGCAGCCCGGGGACTAGCGGGAGTGGCTACAATGAGCAGTTCTTC
>TRBD1|TRBJ1-5|TRBV28|many
CASSLFTGANQPQHF
TGTGCCAGCAGTTTGTTCACAGGGGCCAATCAGCCCCAGCATTTT
>NA|TRBJ2-2|TRBV11-1|many
CASSSDVATGELFF
TGTGCCAGCAGCAGTGACGTCGCCACCGGGGAGCTGTTTTTT
>NA|TRBJ1-1|TRBV3-1|many
CASSQDVDRDLNTEAFF
TGTGCCAGCAGCCAAGATGTGGACAGAGATTTGAACACTGAAGCTTTCTTT
>TRBD2|TRBJ2-3|TRBV2|NA
CASSDPGTSGKDTQYF
TGTGCCAGCAGCGACCCAGGGACTAGCGGGAAAGATACGCAGTATTTT
>NA|TRBJ1-4|TRBV5-8|few
CASSRRGLTNEKLFF
TGTGCCAGCAGTAGAAGGGGTTTGACGAATGAAAAACTGTTTTTT
>TRBD2|TRBJ2-1|TRBV5-1|NA
CASSLDPSGGANEQFF
TGCGCCAGCAGCTTGGACCCTAGCGGGGGGGCCAATGAGCAGTTCTTC
>TRBD2|TRBJ2-3|TRBV10-3|NA
CAISGGASGGEIDTQYF
TGTGCCATCAGTGGAGGGGCTAGCGGGGGGGAGATAGATACGCAGTATTTT
>NA|TRBJ2-3|TRBV29-1|many
CSVESRADTQYF
TGCAGCGTTGAATCAAGGGCAGATACGCAGTATTTT
>TRBD1|TRBJ2-2|TRBV5-1|many
CASRLPGQGRPGELFF
TGCGCCAGCCGCTTGCCGGGACAGGGACGGCCCGGGGAGCTGTTTTTT
>TRBD1|TRBJ1-5|TRBV7-2|NA
CASSLVSPRDRNQPQHF
TGTGCCAGCAGCTTAGTTAGCCCCAGGGACAGGAATCAGCCCCAGCATTTT
>NA|TRBJ1-1|TRBV5-1|many
CASSSGSGTRTEAFF
TGCGCCAGCAGCTCCGGATCCGGGACAAGAACTGAAGCTTTCTTT
>TRBD1|TRBJ2-7|TRBV5-1|NA
CASASGQGYEQYF
TGCGCCAGCGCGTCGGGACAGGGATACGAGCAGTACTTC
>NA|TRBJ2-3|TRBV3-1|many
CASSQDKGPDTQYF
TGTGCCAGCAGCCAAGATAAGGGTCCAGATACGCAGTATTTT
>NA|TRBJ1-5|TRBV20-1|many
CSASLGNQPQHF
TGCAGTGCTAGTTTAGGAAATCAGCCCCAGCATTTT
>NA|TRBJ1-5|TRBV19|many
CASSFASNQPQHF
TGTGCCAGTAGTTTCGCTAGCAATCAGCCCCAGCATTTT
>TRBD1|TRBJ1-2|TRBV12-3/TRBV12-4|NA
CASRGGDRGFGDGYTF
TGTGCCAGCAGGGGGGGGGACAGGGGGTTTGGGGATGGCTACACCTTC
>NA|TRBJ2-5|TRBV5-6|few
CASRRRGANSETQYF
TGTGCCAGCAGGAGGAGGGGGGCAAACTCGGAGACCCAGTACTTC
>TRBD1|TRBJ2-3|TRBV7-7|NA
CAGSPGDRGFTDTQYF
TGTGCTGGCAGCCCGGGGGACAGGGGATTCACAGATACGCAGTATTTT
>TRBD2|TRBJ2-3|TRBV7-2|NA
CASSPVAGGVTDTQYF
TGTGCCAGCAGCCCCGTGGCGGGGGGGGTCACAGATACGCAGTATTTT
>TRBD2|TRBJ2-1|TRBV7-9|NA
CASSRFVGGPVNEQFF
TGTGCCAGCAGCCGATTCGTGGGAGGGCCCGTGAATGAGCAGTTCTTC
>TRBD1|TRBJ2-5|TRBV7-9|many
CASSSGDSPYQETQYF
TGTGCCAGCAGCTCCGGGGACAGCCCGTACCAAGAGACCCAGTACTTC
>TRBD1|TRBJ2-7|TRBV3-1|many
CASSQPGTGGYEQYF
TGTGCCAGCAGCCAACCCGGGACAGGGGGTTACGAGCAGTACTTC
>NA|TRBJ2-1|TRBV9|many
CASSVDGTYNEQFF
TGTGCCAGCAGCGTAGATGGGACCTACAATGAGCAGTTCTTC
>NA|TRBJ1-6|TRBV12-3/TRBV12-4|NA
CASSSQAGYNSPLHF
TGTGCCAGCAGTTCCCAAGCAGGGTATAATTCACCCCTCCACTTT
>NA|TRBJ2-7|TRBV7-2|many
CASAVGGSYEQYF
TGTGCCAGCGCCGTAGGGGGGTCCTACGAGCAGTACTTC
>NA|TRBJ1-1|TRBV12-3/TRBV12-4|few
CASSWGTNTEAFF
TGTGCCAGCAGTTGGGGCACCAACACTGAAGCTTTCTTT
>TRBD1|TRBJ1-1|TRBV4-1|few
CASSHRIAGGTEAFF
TGCGCCAGCAGCCATAGAATCGCAGGGGGGACTGAAGCTTTCTTT
>NA|TRBJ2-2|TRBV19|few
CASSTPVLVGELFF
TGTGCCAGTAGTACTCCGGTCTTGGTCGGGGAGCTGTTTTTT
>TRBD2|TRBJ2-1|TRBV28|NA
CASSTLSGRSYNEQFF
TGTGCCAGCAGTACCCTTAGCGGGAGATCCTACAATGAGCAGTTCTTC
>NA|TRBJ1-1|TRBV27|NA
CASSLPGVNEAFF
TGTGCCAGCAGTTTACCTGGGGTGAACGAAGCTTTCTTT
>NA|TRBJ2-7|TRBV28|many
CASSLVQPSSYEQYF
TGTGCCAGCAGTTTGGTACAGCCGAGCTCCTACGAGCAGTACTTC
>NA|TRBJ2-7|TRBV6-1|many
CASTSTGQQYF
TGTGCCAGCACTTCCACGGGCCAGCAGTACTTC
>NA|TRBJ1-5|TRBV10-3|NA
CATGKVDTQHF
TGTGCCACAGGCAAGGTGGATACGCAGCATTTT
>NA|TRBJ1-1|TRBV27|many
CASMSGNTEAFF
TGTGCCAGCATGTCGGGGAACACTGAAGCTTTCTTT
>NA|TRBJ1-6|TRBV28|once
CASSFLRGGHSPLHF
TGTGCCAGCAGTTTCCTTCGGGGGGGGCACTCACCCCTCCACTTT
>NA|TRBJ2-5|TRBV13|many
CASSLGGEGETQYF
TGTGCCAGCAGCTTAGGTGGGGAAGGGGAGACCCAGTACTTC
>NA|TRBJ1-3|TRBV20-1|NA
CSASRGLGNTIYF
TGCAGTGCTAGTAGGGGGTTAGGAAACACCATATATTTT
>TRBD1|TRBJ1-2|TRBV28|many
CASSSTGAAENKYGYTF
TGTGCCAGCAGTTCCACAGGGGCCGCGGAAAACAAATATGGCTACACCTTC
>NA|TRBJ2-1|TRBV20-1|NA
CSARDGTAHSYNEQFF
TGCAGTGCTAGAGACGGGACCGCACACTCCTACAATGAGCAGTTCTTC
>NA|TRBJ1-2|TRBV6-1|many
CASRSAGHYGYTF
TGTGCCAGCAGGTCAGCAGGGCACTATGGCTACACCTTC
>TRBD2|TRBJ2-3|TRBV9|once
CASSEPLLAGGSTDTQYF
TGTGCCAGCAGCGAGCCCCTACTAGCGGGAGGGTCTACAGATACGCAGTATTTT
>TRBD2|TRBJ2-3|TRBV28|many
CASSLPAGGPTQYF
TGTGCCAGCAGTTTACCAGCGGGAGGGCCTACGCAGTATTTT
>TRBD1|TRBJ2-6|TRBV20-1|NA
CSARGTGSLSGANVLTF
TGCAGTGCTAGAGGGACAGGGAGTTTATCAGGGGCCAACGTCCTGACTTTC
>TRBD1|TRBJ2-2|TRBV2|many
CASSEESTGAHTGELFF
TGTGCCAGCAGTGAAGAGTCGACAGGGGCCCACACCGGGGAGCTGTTTTTT
>TRBD2|TRBJ2-7|TRBV27|many
CATHYKPTGGPYEQYF
TGTGCCACCCACTATAAACCAACGGGAGGTCCCTACGAGCAGTACTTC
>NA|TRBJ1-3|TRBV25-1|NA
CASEGNTIYF
TGTGCCAGCGAGGGGAACACCATATATTTT
>NA|TRBJ2-5|TRBV15|many
CATSRLGVAAMGSQYF
TGTGCCACCAGCAGGTTGGGGGTCGCCGCGATGGGGTCCCAGTACTTC
>NA|TRBJ2-7|TRBV20-1|NA
CSARGTRLTSYEQYF
TGCAGTGCTAGAGGCACGCGGTTAACCTCCTACGAGCAGTACTTC
>NA|TRBJ2-7|TRBV19|once
CASSIRPAGPYEQYF
TGTGCCAGTAGTATACGGCCCGCCGGCCCCTACGAGCAGTACTTC
>TRBD2|TRBJ2-7|TRBV20-1|many
CSANTLAGNYEQYF
TGCAGTGCTAATACACTAGCGGGAAACTACGAGCAGTACTTC
>TRBD2|TRBJ2-1|TRBV28|many
CASSRRTSGNIYNEQFF
TGTGCCAGCAGCCGCCGGACTAGCGGGAATATCTACAATGAGCAGTTCTTC
>TRBD1|TRBJ1-1|TRBV29-1|many
CSADYRGRSRAFF
TGCAGCGCTGACTACAGGGGCCGGAGTAGAGCTTTCTTT
>NA|TRBJ2-5|TRBV7-9|many
CASSPAPVGERETQYF
TGTGCCAGCAGTCCAGCCCCCGTGGGTGAGAGAGAGACCCAGTACTTC